The text below deals with one TCR beta chain. Its antigen is not known. TCRdb redid the calling of the 5' RACE reads with MiXCR, one entry per CDR3 protein. The sample has some 450,000 distinct CDR3 sequences, around 18% seen once. The source of the sample is a study of T-cell memory formation after mild COVID-19. Study results and caveats: The SARS-CoV-2 specificity of second-wave clones reaching peak at day 37 remained unverified.

The CDR3 covers 17 residues. V lost 6 bases and J lost 5; bases outside the gene matches: 18. The sequenced sample was PBMCs or a T cell subset sorted from them (not recorded which). This sequence joins TRBV12-3 or TRBV12-4 and TRBJ2-5; TRBD1 matches at 7 bases. The receptor was derived from an adult woman who had mild COVID-19 (a few samples of this study predate the infection). Cell type and time point are not known. The CDR3 coding sequence is TGTGCCAGCAGCGAAACAGGGGTTGGCGTAATCCGGGAGACCCAGTACTTC. Its protein is CASSETGVGVIRETQYF.